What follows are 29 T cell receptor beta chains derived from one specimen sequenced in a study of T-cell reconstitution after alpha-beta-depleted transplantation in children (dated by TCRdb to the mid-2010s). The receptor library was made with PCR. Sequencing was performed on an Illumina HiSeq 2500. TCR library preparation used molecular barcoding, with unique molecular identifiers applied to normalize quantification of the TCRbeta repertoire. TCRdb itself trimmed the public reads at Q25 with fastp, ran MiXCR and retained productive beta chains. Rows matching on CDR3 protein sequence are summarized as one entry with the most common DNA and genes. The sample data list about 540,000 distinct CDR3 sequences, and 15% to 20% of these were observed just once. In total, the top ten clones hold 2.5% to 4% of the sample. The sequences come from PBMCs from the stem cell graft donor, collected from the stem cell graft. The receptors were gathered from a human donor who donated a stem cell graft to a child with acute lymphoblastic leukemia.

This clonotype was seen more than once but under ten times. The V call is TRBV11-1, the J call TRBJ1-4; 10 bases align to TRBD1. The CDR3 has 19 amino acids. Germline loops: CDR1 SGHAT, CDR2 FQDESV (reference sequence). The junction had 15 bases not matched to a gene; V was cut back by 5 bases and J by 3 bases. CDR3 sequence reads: CASSPPGTGDQKANEKLFF. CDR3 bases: TGTGCCAGCAGCCCGCCCGGGACAGGGGATCAGAAAGCTAATGAAAAACTGTTTTTT.

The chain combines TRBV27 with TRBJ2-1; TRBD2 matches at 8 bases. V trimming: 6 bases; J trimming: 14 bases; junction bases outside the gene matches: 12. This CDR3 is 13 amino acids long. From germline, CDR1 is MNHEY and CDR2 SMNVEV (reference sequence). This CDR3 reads CASSPLRGGGEFF. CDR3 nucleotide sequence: TGTGCCAGCAGCCCCCTCCGGGGGGGCGGGGAGTTCTTC.

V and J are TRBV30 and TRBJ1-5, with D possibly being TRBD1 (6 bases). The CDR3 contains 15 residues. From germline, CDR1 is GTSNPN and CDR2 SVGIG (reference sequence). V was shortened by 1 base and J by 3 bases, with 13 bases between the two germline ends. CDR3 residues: CAWSEAGAFNQPQHF. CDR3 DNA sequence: TGTGCCTGGAGTGAGGCAGGGGCTTTCAATCAGCCCCAGCATTTT. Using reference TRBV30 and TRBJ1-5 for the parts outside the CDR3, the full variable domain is SQTIHQWPATLVQPVGSPLSLECTVEGTSNPNLYWYRQAAGRGLQLLFYSVGIGQISSEVPQNLSASRPQDRQFILSSKKLLLSDSGFYLCAWSEAGAFNQPQHFGDGTRLSIL.

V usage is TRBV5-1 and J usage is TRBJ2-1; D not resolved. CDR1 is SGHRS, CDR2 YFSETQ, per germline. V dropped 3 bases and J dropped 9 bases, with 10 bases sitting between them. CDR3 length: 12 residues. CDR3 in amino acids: CASSSGSVEQFF. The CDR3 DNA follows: TGCGCCAGCAGCTCTGGTTCAGTTGAGCAGTTCTTC.

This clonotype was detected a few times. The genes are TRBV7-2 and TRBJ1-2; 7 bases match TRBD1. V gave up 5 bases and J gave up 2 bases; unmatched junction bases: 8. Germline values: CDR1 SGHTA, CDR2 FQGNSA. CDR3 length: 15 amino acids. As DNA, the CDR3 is TGTGCCAGCAGCCTAGGCCCGACAGGGAACTATGGCTACACCTTC. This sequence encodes CASSLGPTGNYGYTF.

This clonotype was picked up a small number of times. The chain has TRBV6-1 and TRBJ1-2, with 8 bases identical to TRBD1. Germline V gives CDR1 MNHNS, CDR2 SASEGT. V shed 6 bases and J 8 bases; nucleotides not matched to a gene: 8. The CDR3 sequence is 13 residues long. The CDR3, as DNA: TGTGCCAGCAGAAAGGACAGGGTGGGAGGCTACACCTTC. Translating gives CASRKDRVGGYTF.

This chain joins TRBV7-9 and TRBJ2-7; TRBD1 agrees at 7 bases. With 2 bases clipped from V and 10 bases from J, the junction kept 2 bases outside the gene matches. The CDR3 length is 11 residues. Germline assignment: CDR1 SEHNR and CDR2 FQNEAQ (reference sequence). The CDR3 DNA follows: TGTGCCAGCAGCTTAAGACAGGGACAGTACTTC. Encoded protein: CASSLRQGQYF.

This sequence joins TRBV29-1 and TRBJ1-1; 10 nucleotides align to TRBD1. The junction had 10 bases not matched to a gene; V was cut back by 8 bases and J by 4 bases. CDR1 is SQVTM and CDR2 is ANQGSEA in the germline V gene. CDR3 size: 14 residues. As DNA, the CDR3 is TGCAGCATCTGGGGACAGGGGTCTACCACTGAAGCTTTCTTT. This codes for CSIWGQGSTTEAFF.

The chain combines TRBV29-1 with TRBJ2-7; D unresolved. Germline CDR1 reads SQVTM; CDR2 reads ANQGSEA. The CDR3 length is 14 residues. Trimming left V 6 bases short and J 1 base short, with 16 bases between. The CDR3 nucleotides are TGCAGCGTGCTCCTTGAGTTCCCGTCCTACGAGCAGTACTTC. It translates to CSVLLEFPSYEQYF.

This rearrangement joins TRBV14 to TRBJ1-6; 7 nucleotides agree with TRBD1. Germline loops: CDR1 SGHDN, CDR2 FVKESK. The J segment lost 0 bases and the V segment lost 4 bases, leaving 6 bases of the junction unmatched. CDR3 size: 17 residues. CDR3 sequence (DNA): TGTGCCAGCAGCCCAGGGACAGCCGACTCCTATAATTCACCCCTCCACTTT. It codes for CASSPGTADSYNSPLHF. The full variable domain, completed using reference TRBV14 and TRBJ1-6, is EAGVTQFPSHSVIEKGQTVTLRCDPISGHDNLYWYRRVMGKEIKFLLHFVKESKQDESGMPNNRFLAERTGGTYSTLKVQPAELEDSGVYFCASSPGTADSYNSPLHFGNGTRLTVT.

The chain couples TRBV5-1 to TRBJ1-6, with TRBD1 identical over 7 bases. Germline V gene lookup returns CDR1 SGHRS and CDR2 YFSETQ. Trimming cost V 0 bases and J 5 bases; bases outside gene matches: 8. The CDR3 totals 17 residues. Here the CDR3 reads CASSLELTGQNNSPLHF. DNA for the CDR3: TGCGCCAGCAGCTTGGAATTAACGGGACAGAATAATTCACCCCTCCACTTT.

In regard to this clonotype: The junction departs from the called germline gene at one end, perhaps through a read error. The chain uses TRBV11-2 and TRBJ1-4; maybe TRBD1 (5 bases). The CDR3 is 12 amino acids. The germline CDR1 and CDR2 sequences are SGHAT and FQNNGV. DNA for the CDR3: TGTGCCAGCTCGGGGCGGGATGAAAACCTGTTTTTT. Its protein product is CASSGRDENLFF.

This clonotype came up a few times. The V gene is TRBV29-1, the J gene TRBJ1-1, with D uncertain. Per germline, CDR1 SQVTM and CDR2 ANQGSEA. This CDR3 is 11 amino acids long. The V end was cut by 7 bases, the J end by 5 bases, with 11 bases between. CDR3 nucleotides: TGCAGCGCCGATAGCGGTACTGAAGCTTTCTTT. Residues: CSADSGTEAFF.

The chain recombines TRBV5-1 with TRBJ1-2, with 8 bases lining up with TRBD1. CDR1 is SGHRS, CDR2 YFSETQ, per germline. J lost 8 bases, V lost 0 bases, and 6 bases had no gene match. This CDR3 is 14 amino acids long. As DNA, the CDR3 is TGCGCCAGCAGCTTGGCGACAGGGGTGCGCGGCTACACCTTC. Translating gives CASSLATGVRGYTF.

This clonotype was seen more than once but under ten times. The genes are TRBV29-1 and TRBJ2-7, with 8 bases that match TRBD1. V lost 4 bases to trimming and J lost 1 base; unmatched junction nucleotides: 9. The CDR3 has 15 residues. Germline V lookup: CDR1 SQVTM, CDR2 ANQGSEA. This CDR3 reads CSVAGHRGTSYEQYF. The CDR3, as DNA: TGCAGCGTTGCGGGTCACAGGGGGACTTCCTACGAGCAGTACTTC.

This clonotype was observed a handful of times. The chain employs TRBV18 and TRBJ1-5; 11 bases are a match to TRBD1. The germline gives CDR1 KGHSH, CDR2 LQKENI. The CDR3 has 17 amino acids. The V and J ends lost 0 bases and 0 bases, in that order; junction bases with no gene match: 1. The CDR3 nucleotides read TGTGCCAGCTCACCACCGGGGACAGGGGGTAGCAATCAGCCCCAGCATTTT. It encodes CASSPPGTGGSNQPQHF.

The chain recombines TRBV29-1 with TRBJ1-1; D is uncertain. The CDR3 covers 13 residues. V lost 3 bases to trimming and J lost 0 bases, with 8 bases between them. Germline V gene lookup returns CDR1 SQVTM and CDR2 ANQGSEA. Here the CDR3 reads CSVDMELNTEAFF. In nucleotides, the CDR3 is TGCAGCGTTGATATGGAATTGAACACTGAAGCTTTCTTT.

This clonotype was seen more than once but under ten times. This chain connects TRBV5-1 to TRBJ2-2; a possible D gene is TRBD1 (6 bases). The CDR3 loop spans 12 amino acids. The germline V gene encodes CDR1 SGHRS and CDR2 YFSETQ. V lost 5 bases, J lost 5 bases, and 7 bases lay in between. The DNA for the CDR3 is TGCGCCAGCAGACAGGGAACCGGGGAGCTGTTTTTT. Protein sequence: CASRQGTGELFF.

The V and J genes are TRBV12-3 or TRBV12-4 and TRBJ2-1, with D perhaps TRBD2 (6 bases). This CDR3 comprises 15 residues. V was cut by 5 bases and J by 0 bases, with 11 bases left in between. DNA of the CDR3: TGTGCCAGCAGTCCTACTAGCCGCTCCTACAATGAGCAGTTCTTC. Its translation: CASSPTSRSYNEQFF.

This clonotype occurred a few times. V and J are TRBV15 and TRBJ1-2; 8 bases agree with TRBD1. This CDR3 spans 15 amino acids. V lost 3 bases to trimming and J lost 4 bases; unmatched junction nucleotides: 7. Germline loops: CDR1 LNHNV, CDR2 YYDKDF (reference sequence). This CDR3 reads CATSSFWGTGYGYTF. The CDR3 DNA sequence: TGTGCCACCAGCAGCTTTTGGGGGACAGGCTATGGCTACACCTTC.

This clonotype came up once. The CDR3 is CASSLAEVYNEQFF. As DNA, the CDR3 is TGTGCCAGCAGTCTAGCAGAGGTCTACAATGAGCAGTTCTTC. This chain uses TRBV27 with TRBJ2-1; maybe TRBD2 (5 bases). Germline V gene lookup returns CDR1 MNHEY and CDR2 SMNVEV (reference sequence). Trimming took off 5 bases at V and 3 bases at J, with 11 bases between the two ends. CDR3 length: 14 amino acids.

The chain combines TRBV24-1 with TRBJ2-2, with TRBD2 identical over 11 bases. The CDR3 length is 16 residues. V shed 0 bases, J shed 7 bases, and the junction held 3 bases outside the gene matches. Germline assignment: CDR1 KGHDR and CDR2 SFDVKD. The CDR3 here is CATSDLILAGVGELFF. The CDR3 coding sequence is TGTGCCACCAGTGATTTGATACTAGCGGGAGTCGGGGAGCTGTTTTTT.

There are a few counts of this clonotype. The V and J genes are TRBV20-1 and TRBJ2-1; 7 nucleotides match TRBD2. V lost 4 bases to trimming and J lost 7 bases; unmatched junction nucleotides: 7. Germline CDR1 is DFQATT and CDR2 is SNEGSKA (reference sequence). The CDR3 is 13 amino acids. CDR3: CSAILAATNEQFF. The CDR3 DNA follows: TGCAGTGCTATCCTAGCGGCTACAAATGAGCAGTTCTTC.

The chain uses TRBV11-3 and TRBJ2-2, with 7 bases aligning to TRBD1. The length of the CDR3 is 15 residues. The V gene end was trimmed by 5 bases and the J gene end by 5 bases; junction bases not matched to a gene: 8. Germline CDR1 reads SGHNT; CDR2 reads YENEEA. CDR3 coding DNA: TGTGCCAGCAGCCGCAGACAGGGTGGGACCGGGGAGCTGTTTTTT. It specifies CASSRRQGGTGELFF.

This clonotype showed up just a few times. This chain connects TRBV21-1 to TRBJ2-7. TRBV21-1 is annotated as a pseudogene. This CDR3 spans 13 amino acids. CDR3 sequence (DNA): TGTGCCAGCCTTAGTACCAGGTTGCACGAGCAGTACTTC. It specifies CASLSTRLHEQYF.

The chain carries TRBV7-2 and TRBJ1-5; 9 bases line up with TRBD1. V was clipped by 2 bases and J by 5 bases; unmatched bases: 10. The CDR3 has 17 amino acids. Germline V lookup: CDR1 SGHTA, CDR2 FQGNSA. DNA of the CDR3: TGTGCCAGCAGCTTATATGTCGGTACAGGGGGCGATCAGCCCCAGCATTTT. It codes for CASSLYVGTGGDQPQHF.

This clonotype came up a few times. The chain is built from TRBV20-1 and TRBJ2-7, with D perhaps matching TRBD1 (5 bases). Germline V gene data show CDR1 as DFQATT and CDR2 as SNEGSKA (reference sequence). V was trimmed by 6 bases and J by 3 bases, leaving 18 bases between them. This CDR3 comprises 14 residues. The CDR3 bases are TGCAGTGCGCTCGACAGCGAATACGACTACGAGCAGTACTTC. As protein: CSALDSEYDYEQYF.

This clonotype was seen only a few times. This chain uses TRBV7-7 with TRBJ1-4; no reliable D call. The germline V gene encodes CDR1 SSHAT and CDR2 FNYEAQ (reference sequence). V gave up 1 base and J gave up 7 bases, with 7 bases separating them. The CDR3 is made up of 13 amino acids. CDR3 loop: CASSLVGGEKLFF. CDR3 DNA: TGTGCCAGCAGCTTAGTTGGCGGTGAAAAACTGTTTTTT.

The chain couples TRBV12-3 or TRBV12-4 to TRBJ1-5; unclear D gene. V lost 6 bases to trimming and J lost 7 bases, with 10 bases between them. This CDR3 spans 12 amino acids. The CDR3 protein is CASSRGRQPQHF. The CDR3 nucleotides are TGTGCCAGCAGCCGAGGAAGGCAGCCCCAGCATTTT.